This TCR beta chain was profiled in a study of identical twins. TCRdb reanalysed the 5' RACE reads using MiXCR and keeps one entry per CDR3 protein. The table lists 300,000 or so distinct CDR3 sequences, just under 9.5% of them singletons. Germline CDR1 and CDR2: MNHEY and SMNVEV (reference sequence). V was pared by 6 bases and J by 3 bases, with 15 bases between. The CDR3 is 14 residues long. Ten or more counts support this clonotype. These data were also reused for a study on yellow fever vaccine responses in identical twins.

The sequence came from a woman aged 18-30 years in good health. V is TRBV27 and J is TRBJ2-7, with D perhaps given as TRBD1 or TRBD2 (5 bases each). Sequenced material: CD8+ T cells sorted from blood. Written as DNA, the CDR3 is TGTGCCAGCAGGCTATCCGGGACGATCTACGAGCAGTACTTC. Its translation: CASRLSGTIYEQYF.